This entry concerns a single T cell receptor (beta chain). Antigen specificity is unknown. Here immunoSEQ multiplex PCR was the method, and the copy in TCRdb shows in-frame clones only, minus some. This table holds some 60,000 clones, more than 85% found once. The sample is drawn from a study of OX40 agonist ivuxolimab in advanced cancers. Study background: A mean age of approximately 64 years, range roughly 20 to 79, was recorded, and approximately 79% were male. Study-level results: Partial responders receiving 0.1-3.0 mg/kg showed among the lowest clonal expansion. CD8+ T cells were the subset that, on average, had more expanded clones than CD4+.

The germline V gene has CDR1 MGHRA and CDR2 YSYEKL. The CDR3 consists of 16 residues. The V end lost 1 base, the J end lost 0 bases, and 10 bases lay between the germline ends. The chain links TRBV4-1 to TRBJ1-5; D is uncertain. The sample was CD4+ or CD8+ T cells sorted from blood, taken in a trial of the OX40 agonist ivuxolimab. The source of this sequence is an adult with an advanced solid tumor such as melanoma, head and neck, liver or kidney cancer. This CDR3 reads CASSQGTHYSNQPQHF. DNA of the CDR3: TGCGCCAGCAGCCAAGGGACCCATTATAGCAATCAGCCCCAGCATTTT.